The 10 T cell receptor beta chains listed next were all sequenced from one sample in a study of cytomegalovirus exposure and HLA in healthy donors. PCR used 60 Vbeta primers and 13 Jbeta primers. Measured with immunoSEQ multiplex PCR; TCRdb has only the in-frame clones, and not every one. The sample carries about 200,000 clones, about 13% recorded once. Sample: PBMCs. These receptors were taken from a man aged 50 to 60 in good health and CMV-seropositive.

This clone was picked up a small number of times. The rearrangement joins TRBV15 to TRBJ2-1, with D perhaps TRBD2 (6 bases). Trimming cost V 0 bases and J 8 bases, with 17 bases left between them. From germline, CDR1 is LNHNV and CDR2 YYDKDF (reference sequence). This CDR3 contains 16 residues. The chain's CDR3 is CATSRDSFGGVDEQFF. The CDR3 DNA reads as TGTGCCACCAGCAGAGATTCCTTCGGGGGAGTGGATGAGCAGTTCTTC.

This clone was recorded a few times. This chain connects TRBV11-2 to TRBJ2-7, with 7 bases identical to TRBD1. With V trimmed by 5 bases and J by 2 bases, 6 bases remained unmatched. Germline V gene sequence: CDR1 SGHAT, CDR2 FQNNGV. CDR3 size: 14 residues. CDR3 protein: CASSPPGQTYEQYV. The CDR3 DNA follows: TGTGCCAGCAGCCCGCCGGGACAGACCTACGAGCAGTACGTC.

This clone was picked up a small number of times. The chain uses TRBV4-1 and TRBJ1-5; D ambiguous. The V gene lost 0 bases and the J gene lost 9 bases, with 9 bases spanning the gap. CDR1 MGHRA and CDR2 YSYEKL come from the germline V gene. The CDR3 has 13 amino acids. CDR3 nucleotide sequence: TGCGCCAGCAGCCAAGACGTTGAGAGGCCCCAGCATTTT. Amino acids: CASSQDVERPQHF.

Concerning this clone: A read error may produce the germline difference seen at one junction end. This chain uses TRBV7-7 with TRBJ1-6, with a possible D match to TRBD1 (5 bases). Germline CDR1 and CDR2: SSHAT and FNYEAQ (reference sequence). The CDR3 is 16 amino acids. DNA of the CDR3: TGTGCTAGCAGCTTTGGGGGGGGGATCCATAATTCACCCCTCCACTTT. This sequence encodes CASSFGGGIHNSPLHF. The full variable domain, in which reference TRBV7-7 and TRBJ1-6 provide the parts outside the CDR3, is GAGVSQSPRYKVTKRGQDVTLRCDPISSHATLYWYQQALGQGPEFLTYFNYEAQPDKSGLPSDRFSAERPEGSISTLTIQRTEQRDSAMYRCASSFGGGIHNSPLHFGNGTRLTVT.

The chain has TRBV10-1 and TRBJ1-1, with 7 positions matching TRBD1. The CDR3 is 13 residues long. Germline CDR1 is WNHNN and CDR2 is SYGVQD (reference sequence). The ends lost 6 bases at V and 2 bases at J; junction bases unmatched: 3. CDR3 DNA: TGCGCCAGCAGCCGGGACAGAAACACTGAAGCTTTCTTT. It translates to CASSRDRNTEAFF.

V gene TRBV30 combines with J gene TRBJ1-1; D unclear. Per germline, CDR1 GTSNPN and CDR2 SVGIG (reference sequence). V was cut by 6 bases and J by 4 bases, with 15 bases left in between. The CDR3 loop spans 13 amino acids. The CDR3 coding sequence is TGTGCCTGTCAGTTAAATCTTGGCACTGAAGCTTTCTTT. This translates into CACQLNLGTEAFF.

The chain employs TRBV5-6 and TRBJ1-3; TRBD1 agrees at 9 bases. The CDR3 extends over 14 amino acids. In germline, CDR1 is SGHDT, CDR2 YYEEEE. The V gene end was trimmed by 4 bases and the J gene end by 8 bases; junction bases not matched to a gene: 7. CDR3 loop: CASSTPQGADTIYF. CDR3 nucleotide sequence: TGTGCCAGCAGCACCCCACAGGGGGCGGACACCATATATTTT.

The J gene is TRBJ2-1, the V gene TRBV30, with a possible D match to TRBD1 (6 bases). Trimming removed 6 bases at V and 0 bases at J, with 15 bases between. This CDR3 has 15 residues. CDR1 is GTSNPN and CDR2 is SVGIG in the germline V gene (reference sequence). The CDR3 sequence: CACEQRGISYNEQFF. The CDR3 coding sequence is TGTGCCTGCGAACAGAGGGGGATCTCCTACAATGAGCAGTTCTTC.

The V gene is TRBV29-1, the J gene TRBJ1-2, with a possible D match to TRBD1 (6 bases). V lost 3 bases to trimming and J lost 4 bases, with 12 bases between them. The CDR3 consists of 13 residues. CDR1 is SQVTM, CDR2 ANQGSEA, per germline. The DNA of the CDR3 is TGCAGCGTTGATCAGGGGTTGGTCTATGGCTACACCTTC. This gives the protein CSVDQGLVYGYTF.

The CDR3: CASSLDRTLVQYF. The CDR3 bases are TGTGCCAGCAGCTTGGACAGAACCTTGGTGCAGTACTTC. This chain uses TRBV5-4 with TRBJ2-7; the D is unclear. Trimming cost V 0 bases and J 9 bases, with 13 bases left between them. The CDR3 is made up of 13 amino acids. Germline V gene lookup returns CDR1 SGHNT and CDR2 YYREEE (reference sequence).